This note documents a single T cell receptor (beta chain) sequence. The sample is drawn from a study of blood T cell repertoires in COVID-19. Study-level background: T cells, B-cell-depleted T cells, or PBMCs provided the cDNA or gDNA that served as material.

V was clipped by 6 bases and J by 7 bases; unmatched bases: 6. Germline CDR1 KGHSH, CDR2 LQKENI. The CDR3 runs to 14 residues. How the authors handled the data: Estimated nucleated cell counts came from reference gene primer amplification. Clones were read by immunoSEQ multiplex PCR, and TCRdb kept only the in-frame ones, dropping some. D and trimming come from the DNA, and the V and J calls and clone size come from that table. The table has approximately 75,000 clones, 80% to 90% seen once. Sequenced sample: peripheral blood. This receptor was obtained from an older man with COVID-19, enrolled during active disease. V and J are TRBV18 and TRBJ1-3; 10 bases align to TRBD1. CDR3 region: CASSLDRGWNTIYF. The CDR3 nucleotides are TGTGCCAGCTCGCTGGACAGGGGGTGGAACACCATATATTTT.